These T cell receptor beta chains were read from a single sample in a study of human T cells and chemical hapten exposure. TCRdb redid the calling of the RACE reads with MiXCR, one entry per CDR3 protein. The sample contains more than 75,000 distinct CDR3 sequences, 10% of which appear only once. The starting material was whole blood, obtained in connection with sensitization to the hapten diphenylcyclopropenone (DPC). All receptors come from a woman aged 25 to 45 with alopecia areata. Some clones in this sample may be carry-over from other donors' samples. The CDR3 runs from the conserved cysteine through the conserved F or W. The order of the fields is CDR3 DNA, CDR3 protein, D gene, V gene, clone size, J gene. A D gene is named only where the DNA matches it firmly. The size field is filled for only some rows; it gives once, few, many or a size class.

TGTGCCAGCGGTTCCACCCCGTTGGGCTCCTACGAGCAGTACTTC CASGSTPLGSYEQYF . TRBV25-1 . TRBJ2-7
TGTGCCAGCAGCTCCGGACAGGGTTCTGGCTCTGGGGCCAACGTCCTGACTTTC CASSSGQGSGSGANVLTF TRBD1 TRBV7-9 . TRBJ2-6
TGCGCCAGCAGCCAGCTCCCGGGGGCCGAGCAGTACTTC CASSQLPGAEQYF . TRBV4-3 few TRBJ2-7
TGTGCCAGCAGTTACAAGTTCGAGGGCAGACAAGAGACCCAGTACTTC CASSYKFEGRQETQYF . TRBV6-2/TRBV6-3 . TRBJ2-5
TGCAGCGTCGCGACAGGGGGCAGCTCCTACGAGCAGTACTTC CSVATGGSSYEQYF TRBD1 TRBV29-1 many TRBJ2-7
TGTGCCAGCTCACCCCGACCTAGCCCCTACGAGCAGTACTTC CASSPRPSPYEQYF . TRBV18 many TRBJ2-7
TGTGCCAGCAGCGACCCCCAGGGGGACGGGGAGCTGTTTTTT CASSDPQGDGELFF TRBD1 TRBV12-3/TRBV12-4 many TRBJ2-2
TGCGCCAGCAGCCAAGATATACGGGCCGCGAACACCGGGGAGCTGTTTTTT CASSQDIRAANTGELFF . TRBV4-1 . TRBJ2-2
TGTGCCAGCAGCTTAGCTACAGACTACTATGGCTACACCTTC CASSLATDYYGYTF . TRBV7-2 . TRBJ1-2
TGTGCCAGCAGTTACGGCGGTTCGGTCTACGAGCAGTACTTC CASSYGGSVYEQYF . TRBV6-2/TRBV6-3 many TRBJ2-7
TGCAGCGTCGGTACCGGGACAGGGTTTTACGAGCAGTACTTC CSVGTGTGFYEQYF TRBD1 TRBV29-1 many TRBJ2-7
TGTGCCAGCAGCCCAAGGGGGATCACTGAAGCTTTCTTT CASSPRGITEAFF . TRBV7-9 many TRBJ1-1
TGTGCCAGCAGTTACTCCGCGGGGGGCCAAAGCACTGAAGCTTTCTTT CASSYSAGGQSTEAFF . TRBV6-6 few TRBJ1-1
TGTGCCAGCAAGAGTGGGGACGAAGGTAGCGTGGGGGAGCAGTACTTC CASKSGDEGSVGEQYF . TRBV6-2/TRBV6-3 few TRBJ2-7
TGTGCCAGCAGCCCCTCCGTCGGGCCGAATGGCTACACCTTC CASSPSVGPNGYTF . TRBV3-1 few TRBJ1-2
TGTGCCAGCAGTTACCCCAAACAGGGTCGGGATCACCTCAACCCTTACAATGAGCAGTCCTTC CASSYPKQGRDHLNPYNEQSF . TRBV6-6 . TRBJ2-1
TGCGCCAGCAGCTCAGGAGGGGCCGGGACAGTGGGCACAGATACGCAGTATTTT CASSSGGAGTVGTDTQYF . TRBV5-1 many TRBJ2-3
TGCAGCGTGAGCTTTGGCACTGAAGCTTTCTTT CSVSFGTEAFF . TRBV29-1 many TRBJ1-1
TGTGCCAGCAGCCCGACTAGCGGAGGCCCCTACGAGCAGTACTTC CASSPTSGGPYEQYF TRBD2 TRBV7-2 many TRBJ2-7
TGTGCCAGCAGGGAACTTACCAATCAGCCCCAGCATTTT CASRELTNQPQHF . TRBV2 many TRBJ1-5
TGTGCCAGCAGTTTTATCCCAGGGGCGAGCTCCTATAATTCACCCCTCCACTTT CASSFIPGASSYNSPLHF . TRBV28 many TRBJ1-6
TGTGCCAGCAGTAAGCCGGGACAGGGTCACTATGGCTACACCTTC CASSKPGQGHYGYTF TRBD1 TRBV25-1 . TRBJ1-2
TGTGCCAGCAGCTTAATAAGTGGTCCGGGGAACACTGAAGCTTTCTTT CASSLISGPGNTEAFF . TRBV7-9 . TRBJ1-1
TGTGCCAGCAGCCTGGGACAGCAAGAGACCCAGTACTTC CASSLGQQETQYF TRBD1 TRBV7-2 many TRBJ2-5